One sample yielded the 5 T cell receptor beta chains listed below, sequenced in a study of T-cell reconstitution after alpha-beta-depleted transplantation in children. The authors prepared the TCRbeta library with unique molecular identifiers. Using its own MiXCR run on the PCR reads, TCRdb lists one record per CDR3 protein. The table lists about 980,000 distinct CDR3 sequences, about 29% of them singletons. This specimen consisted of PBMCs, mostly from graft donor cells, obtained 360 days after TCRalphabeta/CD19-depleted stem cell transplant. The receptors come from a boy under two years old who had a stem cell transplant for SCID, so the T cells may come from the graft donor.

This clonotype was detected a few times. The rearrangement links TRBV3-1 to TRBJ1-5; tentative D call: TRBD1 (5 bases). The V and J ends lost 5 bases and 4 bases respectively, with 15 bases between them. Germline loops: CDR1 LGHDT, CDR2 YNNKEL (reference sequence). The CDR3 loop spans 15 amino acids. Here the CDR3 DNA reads TGTGCCAGCAGCAAAGGTGCCGCAGGGAATCAGCCCCAGCATTTT. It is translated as CASSKGAAGNQPQHF.

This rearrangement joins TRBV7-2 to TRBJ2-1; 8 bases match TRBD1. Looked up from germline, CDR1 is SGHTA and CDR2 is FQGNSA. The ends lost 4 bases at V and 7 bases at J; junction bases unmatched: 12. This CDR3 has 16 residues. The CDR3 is CASSSGWGTGSNEQFF. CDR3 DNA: TGTGCCAGCAGCTCAGGGTGGGGGACAGGAAGTAATGAGCAGTTCTTC. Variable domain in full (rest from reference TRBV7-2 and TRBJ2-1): GAGVSQSPSNKVTEKGKDVELRCDPISGHTALYWYRQSLGQGLEFLIYFQGNSAPDKSGLPSDRFSAERTGGSVSTLTIQRTQQEDSAVYLCASSSGWGTGSNEQFFGPGTRLTVL.

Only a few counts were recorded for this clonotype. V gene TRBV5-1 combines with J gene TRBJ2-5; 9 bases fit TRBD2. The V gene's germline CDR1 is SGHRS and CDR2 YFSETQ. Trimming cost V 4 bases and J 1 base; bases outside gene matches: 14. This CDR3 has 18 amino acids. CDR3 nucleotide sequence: TGCGCCAGCAGCATCCGCCTTCTAGCGGGGACGGCCCAAGAGACCCAGTACTTC. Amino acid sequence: CASSIRLLAGTAQETQYF.

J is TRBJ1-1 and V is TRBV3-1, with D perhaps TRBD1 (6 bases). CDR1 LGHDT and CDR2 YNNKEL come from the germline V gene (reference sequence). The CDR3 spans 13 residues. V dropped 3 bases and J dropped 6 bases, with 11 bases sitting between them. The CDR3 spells CASSQGAPPEAFF. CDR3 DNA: TGTGCCAGCAGCCAGGGGGCGCCTCCTGAAGCTTTCTTT.

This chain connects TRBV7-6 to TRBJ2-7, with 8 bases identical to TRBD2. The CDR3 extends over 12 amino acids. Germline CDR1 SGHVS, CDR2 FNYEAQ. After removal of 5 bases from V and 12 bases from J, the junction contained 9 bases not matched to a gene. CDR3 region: CASSAARTSWYF. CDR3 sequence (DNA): TGTGCCAGCAGCGCGGCGAGGACTAGCTGGTACTTC.